The 2 T cell receptor beta chains presented below share a single source sample, sequenced in a study of T cell responses to AZD1222 COVID-19 vaccine. Repertoires were generated with immunoSEQ multiplex PCR, while TCRdb's copy carries only in-frame clones and drops some. The table lists some 150,000 clones, 88% of them singletons. Sequences were derived from peripheral blood, sampled on day 0 of AZD1222 vaccination. These receptors came from an adult in good health.

This clone was observed a few times. The V call is TRBV9, the J call TRBJ2-1, with TRBD1 matching over 10 bases. This CDR3 region has 18 residues. Germline V gene lookup returns CDR1 SGDLS and CDR2 YYNGEE. The V and J ends lost 5 bases and 10 bases, in that order; junction bases with no gene match: 21. This chain's CDR3 is CASSSNPNGGTGVQEQFF. CDR3 nucleotide sequence: TGTGCCAGCAGTTCCAACCCCAACGGCGGGACAGGGGTGCAGGAGCAGTTCTTC.

J is TRBJ1-4 and V is TRBV5-1; no firm D call. V lost 2 bases and J 0 bases, leaving 5 bases between the germline ends. Germline values: CDR1 SGHRS, CDR2 YFSETQ. The CDR3 runs 14 residues. CDR3 coding DNA: TGCGCCAGCAGCTTCACCTCAACTAATGAAAAACTGTTTTTT. Translated: CASSFTSTNEKLFF.